These 2 T cell receptor beta chains were all obtained from the same sample, sequenced in a study of shared clonotypes between healthy human individuals. The data were produced by immunoSEQ multiplex PCR, yet TCRdb's version contains in-frame clones alone and is incomplete. The sample has some 2,000,000 clones, nearly 97% seen once. The sequenced sample was naive CD4+ T cells sorted from blood. Described subset: CD45RA+ positively selected. Receptors originate from a man aged 18-30 years in good health.

A remark on this clone: In the same sample, other DNA sequences code for this CDR3. The chain uses TRBV28 and TRBJ1-5; D remains unclear. The CDR3 contains 15 residues. Trimming cost V 3 bases and J 2 bases, with 11 bases left between them. The germline V gene encodes CDR1 MDHEN and CDR2 SYDVKM. Here the CDR3 DNA reads TGTGCCAGCAGTTTGAGAGGAGGAGGCAATCAGCCCCAGCATTTT. Amino acid sequence: CASSLRGGGNQPQHF.

This chain connects TRBV6-5 to TRBJ1-3, with D maybe TRBD1 (5 bases). This CDR3 is built from 14 residues. Between the trimmed V and J ends, which lost 5 bases and 4 bases, there was a span of 12 bases. Looked up from germline, CDR1 is MNHEY and CDR2 is SVGAGI. The CDR3 spells CASSRGTHGNTIYF. DNA of the CDR3: TGTGCCAGCAGTCGCGGGACTCACGGAAACACCATATATTTT.